A single sample gave rise to the 17 T cell receptor beta chains below, sequenced in a study of breast tumors, draining lymph nodes, adjacent tissues. One entry per CDR3 protein, called by TCRdb with MiXCR from the multiplex PCR reads. The table shows some 8,500 distinct CDR3 sequences, with under 50% occurring only once. The sequenced sample consisted of tumor-adjacent breast tissue. The source is a female donor with breast cancer. Some clones in this sample may be carry-over from other donors' samples.

V and J are TRBV28 and TRBJ1-6; 7 bases are a match to TRBD1. The CDR3 has 15 residues. Germline V gene lookup returns CDR1 MDHEN and CDR2 SYDVKM. Germline trimming cut 2 bases from V and 4 bases from J; bases unmatched to any gene: 2. In DNA form, the CDR3 reads TGTGCCAGCAGTTTAAGGGGACAGTATAATTCACCCCTCCACTTT. Translation: CASSLRGQYNSPLHF.

The chain employs TRBV5-6 and TRBJ2-1, with 9 bases identical to TRBD1. The CDR3 covers 17 residues. V dropped 3 bases and J dropped 0; count of bases not matched to a gene: 7. From germline, CDR1 is SGHDT and CDR2 YYEEEE. The CDR3 sequence is CASSSSGTGSSYNEQFF. The CDR3 DNA is TGTGCCAGCAGCTCATCCGGGACAGGGAGCTCCTACAATGAGCAGTTCTTC.

V gene TRBV10-1 combines with J gene TRBJ1-2, with 7 bases that match TRBD1. Germline CDR1 WNHNN, CDR2 SYGVQD (reference sequence). Trimming removed 8 bases from V and 4 bases from J; junction bases left unmatched: 7. The CDR3 sequence is 13 residues long. CDR3 protein: CASSTGAGYGYTF. In DNA form, the CDR3 reads TGCGCCAGCTCCACAGGGGCGGGCTATGGCTACACCTTC.

This chain uses TRBV20-1 with TRBJ2-1; no clear D gene. The CDR3 is 15 residues long. The V gene lost 2 bases and the J gene lost 2 bases, with 13 bases spanning the gap. Germline V lookup: CDR1 DFQATT, CDR2 SNEGSKA (reference sequence). The CDR3, as DNA: TGCAGTGCTAGATCCCTAGTCGGTACCTACAATGAGCAGTTCTTC. It is translated as CSARSLVGTYNEQFF.

This clonotype is large. V and J are TRBV5-8 and TRBJ1-2; 7 bases match TRBD1. The CDR3 runs to 13 residues. The germline V gene encodes CDR1 SGHTS and CDR2 YDEGEE. Trimming removed 4 bases from V and 6 bases from J; junction bases left unmatched: 6. The DNA of the CDR3 is TGTGCCAGCAGCCTAGGACAGGCGGATGGCTACACCTTC. Protein: CASSLGQADGYTF.

Comments on this clonotype: Mismatch with germline at one junction end may stem from a read error. The chain recombines TRBV6-1 with TRBJ2-1, with TRBD2 matching over 11 bases. CDR3 length equals 16 residues. Germline CDR1 MNHNS, CDR2 SASEGT. CDR3 in amino acids: CASSGLSGRANNEQLF. The CDR3, as DNA: TGTGCCAGCAGCGGGCTTAGCGGGAGGGCCAACAATGAGCAGCTCTTC.

This clonotype was seen many times. This sequence joins TRBV20-1 and TRBJ2-2; 14 nucleotides line up with TRBD2. The CDR3 sequence is 17 residues long. With 6 bases clipped from V and 4 bases from J, the junction kept 10 bases outside the gene matches. CDR1 and CDR2 from the germline V gene are DFQATT and SNEGSKA (reference sequence). Written as DNA, the CDR3 is TGCAGTGCCAGGGAGACTAGCGGGAGGGCCGTCACCGGGGAGCTGTTTTTT. This sequence encodes CSARETSGRAVTGELFF.

The V and J genes are TRBV7-3 and TRBJ2-5; D ambiguous. Deletions cut 3 bases from V and 2 bases from J, with 1 base between. Germline CDR1 and CDR2: SGHTA and FQGTGA. The CDR3 is 11 amino acids. As DNA, the CDR3 is TGTGCCAGCAGCTTTCAAGAGACCCAGTACTTC. It translates to CASSFQETQYF.

This clonotype was recorded at least ten times. The chain uses TRBV10-3 and TRBJ2-2; TRBD2 matches 13 bases. Trimming removed 4 bases from V and 1 base from J; junction bases left unmatched: 3. The germline V gene encodes CDR1 ENHRY and CDR2 SYGVKD. This CDR3 spans 17 amino acids. The CDR3: CAISGLAGGLNTGELFF. CDR3 nucleotides: TGTGCCATCAGTGGACTAGCGGGAGGCCTGAACACCGGGGAGCTGTTTTTT.

This clonotype was found many times. The rearrangement links TRBV15 to TRBJ2-3; the D gene is possibly TRBD2 (5 bases). V lost 2 bases and J 7 bases, leaving 10 bases between the germline ends. The CDR3 is 13 residues long. The germline V gene encodes CDR1 LNHNV and CDR2 YYDKDF (reference sequence). CDR3 region: CATSRPDGNTQYF. The CDR3 DNA follows: TGTGCCACCAGCAGACCCGACGGGAATACGCAGTATTTT.

Sample share makes this clonotype medium-sized (0.01 to 0.1%). The CDR3 reads CSVKTGGLQYF. CDR3 bases: TGCAGCGTTAAGACAGGGGGATTGCAGTACTTC. The V gene is TRBV29-1, the J gene TRBJ2-7; 9 bases agree with TRBD1. The V gene's germline CDR1 is SQVTM and CDR2 ANQGSEA. J gave up 9 bases and V 5 bases, and 5 bases lay outside the gene matches. The CDR3 is 11 residues long.

This chain joins TRBV3-1 and TRBJ1-2; D remains ambiguous. Looked up from germline, CDR1 is LGHDT and CDR2 is YNNKEL (reference sequence). The CDR3 length is 12 residues. The V end lost 1 base, the J end lost 0 bases, and 0 bases lay between the germline ends. The CDR3 coding sequence is TGTGCCAGCAGCCAAGCTAACTATGGCTACACCTTC. Its translation: CASSQANYGYTF.

This clonotype was seen repeatedly, ten times or more. J is TRBJ1-4 and V is TRBV4-2; 7 nucleotides line up with TRBD1. Looked up from germline, CDR1 is LGHNA and CDR2 is YNFKEQ. The junction had 6 bases not matched to a gene; V was cut back by 0 bases and J by 5 bases. This CDR3 is 16 amino acids long. DNA of the CDR3: TGTGCCAGCAGCCAAGAAACCCAGGGGGGGAATGAAAAACTGTTTTTT. Protein product: CASSQETQGGNEKLFF.

In this sample, this clonotype is medium-sized. The rearrangement joins TRBV10-3 to TRBJ2-7; 9 bases are a match to TRBD2. V was pared by 3 bases and J by 4 bases, with 7 bases of the junction left unmatched. The CDR3 has 15 amino acids. Per the germline V gene, CDR1 is ENHRY and CDR2 is SYGVKD. CDR3 DNA sequence: TGTGCCATCAGTGACCGAAGCGGGAGGAGGTACGAGCAGTACTTC. Protein product: CAISDRSGRRYEQYF.

By proportion, this clonotype is large. The gene calls are TRBV5-1 and TRBJ2-5; 10 nucleotides line up with TRBD2. The CDR3 consists of 18 residues. From germline, CDR1 is SGHRS and CDR2 YFSETQ. Trimming at V came to 1 base and at J to 0 bases, leaving 9 bases not matched to a gene. CDR3 nucleotide sequence: TGCGCCAGCAGCTTGACTCTCGGGACTAGCGCGTACCAAGAGACCCAGTACTTC. Translated, it gives CASSLTLGTSAYQETQYF.

The rearrangement links TRBV14 to TRBJ2-7; D is ambiguous. CDR1 and CDR2 from the germline V gene are SGHDN and FVKESK. The CDR3 has 13 residues. The germline V and J ends were trimmed by 0 bases and 1 base, with 4 bases remaining between them. The DNA of the CDR3 is TGTGCCAGCAGCCAAGATCGTTCCTACGAGCAGTACTTC. Protein sequence: CASSQDRSYEQYF.

This clonotype was seen repeatedly, ten times or more. The chain recombines TRBV6-5 with TRBJ1-5, with TRBD1 as a possible D gene (6 bases). CDR3 length equals 15 residues. V was clipped by 2 bases and J by 2 bases, with 10 bases between them. In germline, CDR1 is MNHEY, CDR2 SVGAGI. The CDR3 DNA follows: TGTGCCAGCAGTTACCAACAGGGTGGCAATCAGCCCCAGCATTTT. Its protein is CASSYQQGGNQPQHF.